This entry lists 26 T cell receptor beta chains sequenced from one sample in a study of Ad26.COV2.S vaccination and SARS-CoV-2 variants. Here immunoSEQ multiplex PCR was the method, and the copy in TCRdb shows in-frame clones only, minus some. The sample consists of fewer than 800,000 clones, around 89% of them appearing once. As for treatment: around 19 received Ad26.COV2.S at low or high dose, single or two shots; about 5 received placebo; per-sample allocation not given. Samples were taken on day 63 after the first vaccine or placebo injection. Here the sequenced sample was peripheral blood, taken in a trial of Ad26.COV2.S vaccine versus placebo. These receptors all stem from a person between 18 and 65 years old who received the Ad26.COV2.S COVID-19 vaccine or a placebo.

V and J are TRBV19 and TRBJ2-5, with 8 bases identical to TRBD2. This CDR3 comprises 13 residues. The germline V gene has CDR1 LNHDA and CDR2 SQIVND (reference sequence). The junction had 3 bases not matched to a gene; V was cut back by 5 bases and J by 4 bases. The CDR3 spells CASSDREGETQYF. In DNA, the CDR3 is TGTGCCAGTAGTGACCGGGAGGGAGAGACCCAGTACTTC. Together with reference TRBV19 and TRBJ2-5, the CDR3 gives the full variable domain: DGGITQSPKYLFRKEGQNVTLSCEQNLNHDAMYWYRQDPGQGLRLIYYSQIVNDFQKGDIAEGYSVSREKKESFPLTVTSAQKNPTAFYLCASSDREGETQYFGPGTRLLVL.

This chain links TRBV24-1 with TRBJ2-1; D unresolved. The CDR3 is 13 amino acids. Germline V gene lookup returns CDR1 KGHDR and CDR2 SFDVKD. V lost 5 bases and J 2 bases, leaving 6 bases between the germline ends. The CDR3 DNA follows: TGTGCCACCAGTGGGCTGGCCTACAATGAGCAGTTCTTC. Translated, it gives CATSGLAYNEQFF.

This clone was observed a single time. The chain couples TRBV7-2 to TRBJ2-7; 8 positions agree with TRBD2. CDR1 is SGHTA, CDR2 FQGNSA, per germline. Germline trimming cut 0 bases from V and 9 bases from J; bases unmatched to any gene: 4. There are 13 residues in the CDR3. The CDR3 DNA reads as TGTGCCAGCAGCTTAGCTAGCGGGGAAATGCAGTACTTC. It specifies CASSLASGEMQYF.

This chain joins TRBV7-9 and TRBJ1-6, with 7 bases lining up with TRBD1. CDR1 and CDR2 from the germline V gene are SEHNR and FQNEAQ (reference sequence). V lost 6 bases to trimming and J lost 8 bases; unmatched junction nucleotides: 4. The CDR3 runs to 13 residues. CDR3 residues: CASRGQEYSPLHF. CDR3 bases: TGTGCCAGCAGAGGACAGGAATATTCACCCCTCCACTTT.

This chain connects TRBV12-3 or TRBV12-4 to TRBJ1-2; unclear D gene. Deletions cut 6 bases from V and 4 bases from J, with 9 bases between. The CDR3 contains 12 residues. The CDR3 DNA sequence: TGTGCCAGCAGCCCTAACACCTATGGCTACACCTTC. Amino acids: CASSPNTYGYTF.

CDR3 in amino acids: CASSLAGGSQGRESGANVLTF. CDR3 in DNA: TGCGCCAGCAGCTTGGCCGGAGGGTCACAGGGGAGAGAGTCTGGGGCCAACGTCCTGACTTTC. The V call is TRBV5-1, the J call TRBJ2-6, with a weak D call TRBD1 (7 bases). This CDR3 has 21 amino acids. V lost 0 bases and J 1 base, leaving 23 bases between the germline ends. Per the germline V gene, CDR1 is SGHRS and CDR2 is YFSETQ.

The CDR3 DNA follows: TGTGCCAGCAGTTCCACTGGACTAGCGGGAGCCTACAATGAGCAGTTCTTC. Protein product: CASSSTGLAGAYNEQFF. V gene TRBV27 combines with J gene TRBJ2-1; 13 bases agree with TRBD2. Per germline, CDR1 MNHEY and CDR2 SMNVEV (reference sequence). Trimming took 4 bases from V and 2 from J; bases not matched to a gene: 5. This CDR3 has 17 residues.

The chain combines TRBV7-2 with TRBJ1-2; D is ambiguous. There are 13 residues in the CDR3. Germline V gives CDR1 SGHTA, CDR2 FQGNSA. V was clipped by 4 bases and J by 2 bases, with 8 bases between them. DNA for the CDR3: TGTGCCAGCAGCTCATATGCGAACTATGGCTACACCTTC. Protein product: CASSSYANYGYTF.

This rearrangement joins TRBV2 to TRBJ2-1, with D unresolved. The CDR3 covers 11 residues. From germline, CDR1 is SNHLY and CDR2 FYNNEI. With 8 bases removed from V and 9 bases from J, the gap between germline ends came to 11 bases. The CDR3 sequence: CASLEGSEQFF. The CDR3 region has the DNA TGTGCCAGCCTAGAAGGTAGTGAGCAGTTCTTC.

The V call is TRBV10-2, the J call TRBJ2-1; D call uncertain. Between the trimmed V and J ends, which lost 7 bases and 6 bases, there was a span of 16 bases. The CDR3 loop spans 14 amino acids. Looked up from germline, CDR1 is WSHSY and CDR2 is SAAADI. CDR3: CASTEDRFGNEQFF. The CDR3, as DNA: TGCGCCAGCACTGAAGATAGGTTTGGCAATGAGCAGTTCTTC.

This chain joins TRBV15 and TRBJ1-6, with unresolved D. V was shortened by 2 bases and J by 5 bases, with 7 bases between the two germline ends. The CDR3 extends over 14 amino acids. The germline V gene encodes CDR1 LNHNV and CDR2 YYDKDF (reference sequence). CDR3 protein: CATSRTGHNSPLHF. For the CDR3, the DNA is TGTGCCACCAGCAGAACCGGGCATAATTCACCCCTCCACTTT.

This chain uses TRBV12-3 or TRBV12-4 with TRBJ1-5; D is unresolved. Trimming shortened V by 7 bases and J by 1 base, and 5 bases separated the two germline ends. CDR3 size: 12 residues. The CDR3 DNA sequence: TGTGCCAGCAAAGAAAGCAATCAGCCCCAGCATTTT. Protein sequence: CASKESNQPQHF.

CDR3 DNA sequence: TGTGCCAGCAGCTTGGCGGGGTGGGAGCAGTACTTC. It translates to CASSLAGWEQYF. The chain is built from TRBV5-5 and TRBJ2-7; a possible D gene is TRBD2 (5 bases). Per the germline V gene, CDR1 is SGHKS and CDR2 is YYEKEE (reference sequence). The germline V and J ends were trimmed by 0 bases and 7 bases, with 8 bases remaining between them. The CDR3 is made up of 12 amino acids.

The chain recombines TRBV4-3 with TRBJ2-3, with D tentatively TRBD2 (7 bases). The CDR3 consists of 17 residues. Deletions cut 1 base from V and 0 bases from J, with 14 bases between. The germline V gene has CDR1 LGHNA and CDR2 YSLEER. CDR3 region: CASSQVWGGPSTDTQYF. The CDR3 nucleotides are TGCGCCAGCAGCCAAGTGTGGGGGGGCCCTAGCACAGATACGCAGTATTTT.

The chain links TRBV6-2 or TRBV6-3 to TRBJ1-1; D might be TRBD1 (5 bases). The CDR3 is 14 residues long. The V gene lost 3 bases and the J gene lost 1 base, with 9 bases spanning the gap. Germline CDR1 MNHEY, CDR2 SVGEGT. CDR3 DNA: TGTGCCAGCAGTTATTCGGGGACGAACACTGAAGCTTTCTTT. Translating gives CASSYSGTNTEAFF.

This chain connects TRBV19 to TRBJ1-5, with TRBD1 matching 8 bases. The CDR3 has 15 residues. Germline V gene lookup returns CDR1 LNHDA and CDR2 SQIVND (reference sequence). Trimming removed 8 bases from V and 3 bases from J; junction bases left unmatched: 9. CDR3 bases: TGTGCCAGTCGTGGTCAGGGGGCGGTCAATCAGCCCCAGCATTTT. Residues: CASRGQGAVNQPQHF. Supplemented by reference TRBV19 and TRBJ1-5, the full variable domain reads DGGITQSPKYLFRKEGQNVTLSCEQNLNHDAMYWYRQDPGQGLRLIYYSQIVNDFQKGDIAEGYSVSREKKESFPLTVTSAQKNPTAFYLCASRGQGAVNQPQHFGDGTRLSIL.

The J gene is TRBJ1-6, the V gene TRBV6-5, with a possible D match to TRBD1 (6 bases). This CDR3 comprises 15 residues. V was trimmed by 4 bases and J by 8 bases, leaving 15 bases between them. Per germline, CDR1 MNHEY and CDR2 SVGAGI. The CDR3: CASSSPDSLDSPLHF. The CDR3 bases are TGTGCCAGCAGTTCGCCGGACAGCCTAGATTCACCCCTCCACTTT.

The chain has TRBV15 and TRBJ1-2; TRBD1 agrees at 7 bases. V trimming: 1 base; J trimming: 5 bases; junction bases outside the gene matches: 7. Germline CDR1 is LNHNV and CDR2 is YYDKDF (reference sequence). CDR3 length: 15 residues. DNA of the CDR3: TGTGCCACCAGCAGAGCTGGAGCACAGGGGTATGGCTACACCTTC. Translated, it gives CATSRAGAQGYGYTF. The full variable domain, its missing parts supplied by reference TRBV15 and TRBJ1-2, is DAMVIQNPRYQVTQFGKPVTLSCSQTLNHNVMYWYQQKSSQAPKLLFHYYDKDFNNEADTPDNFQSRRPNTSFCFLDIRSPGLGDTAMYLCATSRAGAQGYGYTFGSGTRLTVV.

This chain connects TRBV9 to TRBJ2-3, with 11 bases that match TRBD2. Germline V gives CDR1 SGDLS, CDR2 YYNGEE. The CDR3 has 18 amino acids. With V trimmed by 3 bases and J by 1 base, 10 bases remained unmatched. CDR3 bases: TGTGCCAGCAGCGAGCCGGGACTAGCGGTAGTAGGCACAGATACGCAGTATTTT. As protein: CASSEPGLAVVGTDTQYF.

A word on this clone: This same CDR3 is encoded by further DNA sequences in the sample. The CDR3 reads CASSLGRYEQYF. The CDR3 DNA follows: TGTGCCAGCAGTTTGGGCAGATACGAGCAGTACTTC. The chain employs TRBV12-3 or TRBV12-4 and TRBJ2-7; D is undetermined. CDR3 length: 12 residues. Trimming left V 3 bases short and J 4 bases short, with 7 bases between.

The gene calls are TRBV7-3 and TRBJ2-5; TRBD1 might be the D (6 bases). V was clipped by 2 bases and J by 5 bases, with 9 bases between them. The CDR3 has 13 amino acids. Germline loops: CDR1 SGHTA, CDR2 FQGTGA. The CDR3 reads CASSLSQGETQYF. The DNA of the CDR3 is TGTGCCAGCAGCTTATCCCAGGGGGAGACCCAGTACTTC.

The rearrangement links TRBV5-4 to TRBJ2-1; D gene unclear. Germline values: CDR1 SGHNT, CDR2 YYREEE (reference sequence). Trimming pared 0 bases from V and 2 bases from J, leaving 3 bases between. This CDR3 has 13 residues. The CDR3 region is CASSLATYNEQFF. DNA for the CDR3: TGTGCCAGCAGCTTGGCAACCTACAATGAGCAGTTCTTC.

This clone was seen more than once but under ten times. CDR3 bases: TGTGCCAGCAGCTTGCGTAGCGGGAGCTCATACGAGCAGTACTTC. The encoded protein is CASSLRSGSSYEQYF. This sequence joins TRBV7-9 and TRBJ2-7; 9 bases are shared with TRBD2. This CDR3 has 15 amino acids. CDR1 and CDR2 (germline): SEHNR, FQNEAQ (reference sequence). The V and J ends lost 3 bases and 4 bases, in that order; junction bases with no gene match: 7.

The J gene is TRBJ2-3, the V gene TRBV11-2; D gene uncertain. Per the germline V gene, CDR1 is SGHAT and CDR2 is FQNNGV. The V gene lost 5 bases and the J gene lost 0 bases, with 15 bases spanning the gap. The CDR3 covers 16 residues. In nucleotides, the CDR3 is TGTGCCAGCAGCAGGGTCACACAGACTAGCACAGATACGCAGTATTTT. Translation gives CASSRVTQTSTDTQYF.

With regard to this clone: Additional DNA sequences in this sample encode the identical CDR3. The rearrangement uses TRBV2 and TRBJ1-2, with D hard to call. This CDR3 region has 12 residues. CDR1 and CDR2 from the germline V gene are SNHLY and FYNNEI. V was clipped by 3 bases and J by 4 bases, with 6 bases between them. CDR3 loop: CASSEGSYGYTF. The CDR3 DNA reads TGTGCCAGCAGTGAGGGCAGCTATGGCTACACCTTC.

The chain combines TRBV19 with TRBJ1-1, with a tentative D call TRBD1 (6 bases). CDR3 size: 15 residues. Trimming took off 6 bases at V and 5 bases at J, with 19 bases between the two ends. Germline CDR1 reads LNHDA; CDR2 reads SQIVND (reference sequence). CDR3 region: CASRKGPGARTEAFF. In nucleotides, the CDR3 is TGTGCCAGTAGAAAGGGACCGGGGGCGAGAACTGAAGCTTTCTTT.